The rows below give T cell receptor beta chains drawn from one sample of a study of shared clonotypes between healthy human individuals. The method was immunoSEQ multiplex PCR; TCRdb's version includes in-frame clones alone and lacks a portion of them. Of 1,400,000 or so clones listed, roughly 98.5% are singletons. The material sequenced was naive CD4+ T cells sorted from blood. These receptors were collected from a man aged 25-45 years in good health. Both conserved end residues are part of each CDR3. D genes are given only for firm matches.

D,V,J,CDR3,DNA
TRBD1,TRBV23-1,TRBJ2-5,CAKAHTCKDRGRKTQYF,TGCGCAAAGGCTCACACTTGTAAGGACAGGGGGCGGAAGACCCAGTACTTC
TRBD2,TRBV5-1,TRBJ2-7,CASSLGLAGVDEQYF,TGCGCCAGCAGCTTGGGGCTAGCGGGAGTGGACGAGCAGTACTTC
.,TRBV7-2,TRBJ1-1,CASSYLMNTEAFF,TGTGCCAGCAGCTATCTCATGAACACTGAAGCTTTCTTT
.,TRBV30,TRBJ2-1,CAWSVMVRPNEQFF,TGTGCCTGGAGTGTAATGGTTCGTCCCAATGAGCAGTTCTTC
.,TRBV18,TRBJ2-5,CASTPTASQETQYF,TGTGCCAGCACCCCGACAGCCTCCCAAGAGACCCAGTACTTC
.,TRBV28,TRBJ1-5,CASSLSDRSNQPQHF,TGTGCCAGCAGTTTATCCGACAGAAGCAATCAGCCCCAGCATTTT
TRBD2,TRBV10-1,TRBJ2-7,CASRSRLAGCYEQYF,TGCGCCAGCAGGTCCCGGCTAGCGGGATGCTACGAGCAGTACTTC
.,TRBV28,TRBJ2-1,CASSLSRAGNDEQFF,TGTGCCAGCAGTTTAAGTCGTGCGGGAAACGATGAGCAGTTCTTC
.,TRBV5-1,TRBJ2-3,CASSLLGTSYTDTQYF,TGCGCCAGCAGCTTGTTGGGGACAAGTTACACAGATACGCAGTATTTT
.,TRBV9,TRBJ1-4,CASSPRLGQGSEKLFF,TGTGCCAGCAGCCCCCGTCTCGGGCAGGGGTCAGAAAAACTGTTTTTT
.,TRBV5-6,TRBJ2-1,CASSLAPYEQFF,TGTGCCAGCAGCTTGGCCCCATATGAGCAGTTCTTC
TRBD1,TRBV6-5,TRBJ1-1,CASSYSAGGYEAFF,TGTGCCAGCAGTTACTCGGCAGGGGGCTATGAAGCTTTCTTT
TRBD1,TRBV4-1,TRBJ2-3,CASSPVGQGFWDTQYF,TGCGCCAGCAGCCCAGTGGGACAGGGGTTTTGGGATACGCAGTATTTT
TRBD1,TRBV7-2,TRBJ2-1,CASSNRDRGWAYNEQFF,TGTGCCAGCAGCAACCGGGACAGGGGTTGGGCCTACAATGAGCAGTTCTTC
TRBD1,TRBV7-2,TRBJ1-1,CASSPRGFDRVAFF,TGTGCCAGCAGCCCCAGGGGGTTTGATCGGGTTGCTTTCTTT
.,TRBV5-1,TRBJ2-5,CASSWGLADFEGETQYF,TGCGCCAGCAGCTGGGGGTTAGCGGACTTTGAGGGGGAGACCCAGTACTTC
.,TRBV7-2,TRBJ1-1,CASSLTLANTEAFF,TGTGCCAGCAGCTTGACACTTGCGAACACTGAAGCTTTCTTT
.,TRBV19,TRBJ2-5,CASRLQETQYF,TGTGCCAGTAGGCTTCAAGAGACCCAGTACTTC